This T cell receptor (beta chain) is from a study of T cells in Graves' hyperthyroidism and ophthalmopathy. Participants, patients aged 18 to 65, had newly diagnosed hyperthyroidism with a duration under 2 months. The study collected blood at first hyperthyroidism diagnosis, before any ophthalmopathy symptoms arose. This clonotype was seen a handful of times. What it recognizes is unknown. Study outcomes and limitations: Most thyroid clonotypes expanded above 0.001 were also detected in blood. Ophthalmopathy and stable hyperthyroidism were separated by a 13 V-J model.

The CDR3 regions of TCR beta were amplified from RNA transcripts. First-round RT-PCR with HTBI primers amplified the TCR CDR3 region. TCRdb reanalysed the multiplex PCR reads using MiXCR and keeps one entry per CDR3 protein. The table records 300,000 to 450,000 distinct CDR3 sequences, around an eighth of them present only once. CDR1 is MNHNS and CDR2 is SASEGT in the germline V gene. The CDR3 is made up of 21 amino acids. The V gene end was trimmed by 5 bases and the J gene end by 3 bases; junction bases not matched to a gene: 23. The sample taken for sequencing was blood. The chain employs TRBV6-1 and TRBJ2-2; 8 nucleotides agree with TRBD2. The receptor was derived from a man in his thirties or forties with Graves' hyperthyroidism that later progressed to Graves' ophthalmopathy. The CDR3 loop reads CASSSRPSSGGEAGDTGELFF. CDR3 DNA: TGTGCCAGCAGTTCACGACCATCCAGCGGGGGCGAAGCCGGGGACACCGGGGAGCTGTTTTTT.